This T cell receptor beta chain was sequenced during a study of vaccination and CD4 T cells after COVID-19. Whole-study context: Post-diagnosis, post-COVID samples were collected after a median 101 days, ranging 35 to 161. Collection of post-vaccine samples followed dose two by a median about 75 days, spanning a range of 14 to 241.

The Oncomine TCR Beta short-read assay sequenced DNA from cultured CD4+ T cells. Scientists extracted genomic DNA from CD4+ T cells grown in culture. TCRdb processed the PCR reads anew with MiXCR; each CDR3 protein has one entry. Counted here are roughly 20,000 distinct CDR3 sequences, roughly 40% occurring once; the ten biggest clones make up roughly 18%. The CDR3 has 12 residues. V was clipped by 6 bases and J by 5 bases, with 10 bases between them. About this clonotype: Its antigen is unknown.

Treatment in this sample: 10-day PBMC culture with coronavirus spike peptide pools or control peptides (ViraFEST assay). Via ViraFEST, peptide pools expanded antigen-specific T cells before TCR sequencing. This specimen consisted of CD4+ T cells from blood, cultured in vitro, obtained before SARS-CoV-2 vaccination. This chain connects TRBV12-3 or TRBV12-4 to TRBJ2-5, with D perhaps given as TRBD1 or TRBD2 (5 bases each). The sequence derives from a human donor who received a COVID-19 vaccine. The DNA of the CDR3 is TGTGCCAGCAGGGGGGTGGGGGAGACCCAGTACTTC. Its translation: CASRGVGETQYF.